This TCR beta chain was identified in a study of blood T cell repertoires in COVID-19. Study-wide background: The origin of the acute and convalescent COVID-19 samples was the United States, Italy and Spain.

The germline CDR1 and CDR2 sequences are SQVTM and ANQGSEA. V lost 7 bases, J lost 2 bases, and 10 bases lay in between. The CDR3 totals 12 residues. Clones were sequenced by immunoSEQ multiplex PCR, and TCRdb holds only the in-frame ones, with some missing. This sample has approximately 300,000 clones; roughly 89% occur once, and the top ten carry 4% to 6%. The rearrangement joins TRBV29-1 to TRBJ2-3, with D maybe TRBD2 (5 bases). The receptor was isolated from a man aged 55 to 70 who had recovered from COVID-19. The material sequenced was PBMCs or T cells enriched from blood (not recorded which). CDR3 bases: TGCAGCGGCACGCGGGCCACAGATACGCAGTATTTT. It is translated as CSGTRATDTQYF.